Described below is a single T cell receptor (beta chain) sequence and its context. Its antigen is undetermined. These data originate in a study of response to subunit inactivated influenza vaccine. Study-wide results and caveats: There was a suggestion from the authors that each seasonal influenza vaccination recruits few new T cells.

This CDR3 has 13 residues. V lost 0 bases and J lost 11, with 12 bases in between. CDR1 MGHRA and CDR2 YSYEKL come from the germline V gene. TCRdb itself ran the RT-PCR reads through MiXCR, one entry per CDR3 protein. The table shows about 520,000 distinct CDR3 sequences, with approximately 7.7% occurring only once. This clonotype was obtained from a man between 50 and 69 years old who received an inactivated influenza vaccine. The chain is built from TRBV4-1 and TRBJ2-3; possible D gene TRBD2, 5 bases. The source was PBMCs from blood, collected around 25 months after vaccination. Here the CDR3 DNA reads TGCGCCAGCAGCCAAGAACTAGACTTCGGGCAGTATTTT. It codes for CASSQELDFGQYF.